The 19 T cell receptor beta chains reported below all come from one sample, sequenced in a study of blood T cell repertoires in COVID-19. Libraries were prepared by immunoSEQ multiplex PCR; TCRdb keeps only in-frame clonotypes and omits some of them. The data hold about 160,000 clones, with about 85% observed a single time. Sequenced sample: peripheral blood. The receptors here all came from a man in his forties with acute or convalescent COVID-19.

J is TRBJ1-2 and V is TRBV18, with D possibly being TRBD1 (6 bases). Trimming took 4 bases from V and 6 from J, leaving 15 bases between them. There are 14 residues in the CDR3. Germline CDR1 and CDR2: KGHSH and LQKENI. CDR3 bases: TGTGCCAGCTCACTGTGGAGTGAGGGGGATGGCTACACCTTC. Its translation is CASSLWSEGDGYTF.

The chain has TRBV5-5 and TRBJ2-2; D is uncertain. CDR1 and CDR2 (germline): SGHKS, YYEKEE (reference sequence). The CDR3 runs to 13 residues. V gave up 4 bases and J gave up 5 bases, with 9 bases separating them. CDR3 nucleotides: TGTGCCAGCAGCAACATTAATACCGGGGAGCTGTTTTTT. It codes for CASSNINTGELFF. Full variable domain (rest looked up from reference TRBV5-5 and TRBJ2-2): DAGVTQSPTHLIKTRGQQVTLRCSPISGHKSVSWYQQVLGQGPQFIFQYYEKEERGRGNFPDRFSARQFPNYSSELNVNALLLGDSALYLCASSNINTGELFFGEGSRLTVL.

The chain couples TRBV7-9 to TRBJ2-5; D is undetermined. The CDR3 is made up of 11 amino acids. Germline lookup yields CDR1 SEHNR and CDR2 FQNEAQ (reference sequence). V was clipped by 6 bases and J by 2 bases, with 4 bases between them. The CDR3 region is CASSYQETQYF. CDR3 DNA: TGTGCCAGCAGTTATCAAGAGACCCAGTACTTC.

The rearrangement links TRBV12-3 or TRBV12-4 to TRBJ2-7, with 8 positions matching TRBD1. J gave up 2 bases and V 6 bases, and 3 bases lay outside the gene matches. This CDR3 has 13 amino acids. DNA of the CDR3: TGTGCCAGCAGCTCGGACAGGGCCTACGAGCAGTACTTC. Translated, it gives CASSSDRAYEQYF.

The J gene is TRBJ2-2, the V gene TRBV27; D uncertain. Between the trimmed V and J ends, which lost 7 bases and 6 bases, there was a span of 9 bases. The CDR3 runs 12 residues. Germline V gives CDR1 MNHEY, CDR2 SMNVEV (reference sequence). The CDR3 coding sequence is TGTGCCAGCACCCTGGGCGCCGGGGAGCTGTTTTTT. It yields the protein CASTLGAGELFF.

The chain carries TRBV11-3 and TRBJ2-2, with 8 bases that match TRBD1. Germline V lookup: CDR1 SGHNT, CDR2 YENEEA. V was clipped by 5 bases and J by 6 bases; unmatched bases: 8. The CDR3 sequence is 15 residues long. DNA for the CDR3: TGTGCCAGCAGCCTTGGACAGGGAAGGGCCGGGGAGCTGTTTTTT. It translates to CASSLGQGRAGELFF.

This clone showed up just once. The V call is TRBV5-1, the J call TRBJ2-5; tentative D call: TRBD1 (5 bases). V was clipped by 2 bases and J by 1 base, with 9 bases between them. The length of the CDR3 is 14 residues. Germline V CDR1 and CDR2: SGHRS, YFSETQ. The CDR3 DNA sequence: TGCGCCAGCAGCTTAGCAGGGATCCAAGAGACCCAGTACTTC. Translation gives CASSLAGIQETQYF.

The CDR3: CASSPRQGDQPQHF. CDR3 coding DNA: TGTGCCAGCTCACCACGACAGGGGGATCAGCCCCAGCATTTT. This chain uses TRBV18 with TRBJ1-5; 9 bases are shared with TRBD1. Germline V lookup: CDR1 KGHSH, CDR2 LQKENI. The CDR3 loop spans 14 amino acids. Unmatched junction bases numbered 0, after V lost 1 base and J lost 5 bases.

This chain uses TRBV6-5 with TRBJ2-2; tentative D call: TRBD1 (6 bases). V gave up 7 bases and J gave up 1 base, with 13 bases separating them. This CDR3 has 15 residues. Germline loops: CDR1 MNHEY, CDR2 SVGAGI. The CDR3 DNA sequence: TGTGCCAGCACCATAGGGACAAAGAACACCGGGGAGCTGTTTTTT. Protein: CASTIGTKNTGELFF.

This clone was seen a few times. This chain uses TRBV2 with TRBJ2-2, with D maybe TRBD1 (6 bases). V dropped 6 bases and J dropped 9 bases, with 11 bases sitting between them. The CDR3 extends over 12 amino acids. Germline V gene lookup returns CDR1 SNHLY and CDR2 FYNNEI. CDR3 sequence reads: CASSIQGWELFF. CDR3 DNA sequence: TGTGCCAGCAGCATTCAGGGGTGGGAGCTGTTTTTT.

As to this clone: The same CDR3 can be traced to other DNA sequences in this sample. The V gene is TRBV9, the J gene TRBJ1-5, with D tentatively TRBD1 (5 bases). Per germline, CDR1 SGDLS and CDR2 YYNGEE. The V end was cut by 2 bases, the J end by 2 bases, with 8 bases between. The CDR3 consists of 14 residues. This chain's CDR3 is CASSVGGGNQPQHF. The CDR3, as DNA: TGTGCCAGCAGCGTCGGGGGGGGCAATCAGCCCCAGCATTTT.

The chain combines TRBV19 with TRBJ2-2, with 9 bases aligning to TRBD1. The CDR3 consists of 16 residues. The J segment lost 7 bases and the V segment lost 5 bases, leaving 11 bases of the junction unmatched. Germline assignment: CDR1 LNHDA and CDR2 SQIVND (reference sequence). As DNA, the CDR3 is TGTGCCAGTAGTTTACAGGGGGCGAGATCGGTCGGGGAGCTGTTTTTT. It translates to CASSLQGARSVGELFF. The entire variable domain, with the rest obtained from reference TRBV19 and TRBJ2-2, is as follows: DGGITQSPKYLFRKEGQNVTLSCEQNLNHDAMYWYRQDPGQGLRLIYYSQIVNDFQKGDIAEGYSVSREKKESFPLTVTSAQKNPTAFYLCASSLQGARSVGELFFGEGSRLTVL.

This clone has a handful of counts. The rearrangement uses TRBV28 and TRBJ2-7, with D possibly matching TRBD2 (5 bases). The CDR3 has 17 residues. Deletions cut 2 bases from V and 6 bases from J, with 23 bases between. Per germline, CDR1 MDHEN and CDR2 SYDVKM. The CDR3 loop is CASSLVLTGSGNSEQYF. The CDR3 DNA is TGTGCCAGCAGTTTAGTCCTGACCGGATCGGGGAACTCCGAGCAGTACTTC.

This chain joins TRBV4-2 and TRBJ2-7, with 8 bases aligning to TRBD2. Trimming cost V 1 base and J 5 bases; bases outside gene matches: 7. Per germline, CDR1 LGHNA and CDR2 YNFKEQ. The CDR3 loop spans 15 amino acids. This chain's CDR3 is CASSQGLGGADEQYF. DNA of the CDR3: TGTGCCAGCAGCCAAGGTCTCGGGGGGGCCGACGAGCAGTACTTC.

This chain links TRBV14 with TRBJ1-4, with 9 bases matching TRBD1. Per germline, CDR1 SGHDN and CDR2 FVKESK. The CDR3 contains 17 residues. Trimming took 2 bases from V and 0 from J; bases not matched to a gene: 4. This CDR3 reads CASSQQRTGATNEKLFF. In DNA form, the CDR3 reads TGTGCCAGCAGCCAACAACGGACAGGGGCAACTAATGAAAAACTGTTTTTT.

The chain is built from TRBV6-5 and TRBJ2-1; 7 bases map to TRBD2. Germline V gives CDR1 MNHEY, CDR2 SVGAGI. Unmatched junction bases numbered 10, after V lost 8 bases and J lost 9 bases. The CDR3 sequence is 13 residues long. CDR3 region: CASSFGGIAEQFF. The DNA for the CDR3 is TGTGCCAGCTCTTTCGGGGGGATCGCTGAGCAGTTCTTC.

A single count supports this clone. CDR3 sequence reads: CASSYSKGVVSTEAFF. CDR3 sequence (DNA): TGTGCCAGCAGTTACTCGAAAGGGGTAGTTAGCACTGAAGCTTTCTTT. The gene calls are TRBV6-5 and TRBJ1-1; D is possibly TRBD1 (5 bases). This CDR3 is built from 16 residues. V was cut by 0 bases and J by 4 bases, with 15 bases left in between. From germline, CDR1 is MNHEY and CDR2 SVGAGI.

The chain is built from TRBV20-1 and TRBJ1-5; 10 bases line up with TRBD1. With V trimmed by 3 bases and J by 5 bases, 7 bases remained unmatched. Germline CDR1 DFQATT, CDR2 SNEGSKA (reference sequence). CDR3 length: 15 amino acids. In DNA, the CDR3 is TGCAGTGCTAGTGGGACAGGGGATATTTATCAGCCCCAGCATTTT. As protein: CSASGTGDIYQPQHF.

The chain joins TRBV19 to TRBJ2-7; D gene unclear. The germline V gene has CDR1 LNHDA and CDR2 SQIVND (reference sequence). V was pared by 6 bases and J by 2 bases, with 14 bases between. The CDR3 runs 14 residues. The CDR3 sequence is CASRPNEAAYEQYF. The CDR3, as DNA: TGTGCCAGTAGGCCAAACGAGGCAGCCTACGAGCAGTACTTC. The entire variable domain, with the rest obtained from reference TRBV19 and TRBJ2-7, is as follows: DGGITQSPKYLFRKEGQNVTLSCEQNLNHDAMYWYRQDPGQGLRLIYYSQIVNDFQKGDIAEGYSVSREKKESFPLTVTSAQKNPTAFYLCASRPNEAAYEQYFGPGTRLTVT.